The 7 T cell receptor beta chains below were found in one sample sequenced in a study of metastatic and nonmetastatic thyroid tumors. TCRdb reprocessed the PCR reads using MiXCR. The table lists around 37,000 clones, around 20% of them singletons. None of the patients had undergone any treatment ahead of thyroid surgery. Sequenced sample: blood. These receptors came from a female donor with papillary thyroid cancer or a benign thyroid nodule (not recorded which). Some clones in this sample may be carry-over from other donors' samples.

This clone was detected a few times. With a much larger clone just one base away, this may be a read error. The chain employs TRBV15 and TRBJ2-3; D might be TRBD1 (5 bases). This CDR3 is built from 14 residues. CDR1 is LNHNV and CDR2 is YYDKDF in the germline V gene (reference sequence). Between the trimmed V and J ends, which lost 4 bases and 2 bases, there was a span of 10 bases. The CDR3 loop reads CATSIDSFTDTQYF. DNA of the CDR3: TGTGCCACCAGCATAGACAGCTTCACAGATACGCAGTATTTT.

Judged by abundance, this clone is medium-sized. The chain has TRBV6-2 or TRBV6-3 and TRBJ2-2; 7 bases line up with TRBD1. CDR1 and CDR2 (germline): MNHEY, SVGEGT. CDR3 size: 14 residues. Trimming removed 5 bases from V and 4 bases from J; junction bases left unmatched: 4. The CDR3 nucleotides read TGTGCCAGCAGTGCCGGGACAGCCACCGGGGAGCTGTTTTTT. It codes for CASSAGTATGELFF.

This clone appeared many times. This chain uses TRBV5-1 with TRBJ2-1; 8 bases fit TRBD1. CDR3 length: 16 residues. V lost 4 bases and J lost 4; bases outside the gene matches: 10. Per the germline V gene, CDR1 is SGHRS and CDR2 is YFSETQ. As DNA, the CDR3 is TGCGCCAGCAGCAAAGGTAGTACAGGGGGTTACAATGAGCAGTTCTTC. Translation gives CASSKGSTGGYNEQFF.

The V call is TRBV12-3 or TRBV12-4, the J call TRBJ2-2; 8 bases map to TRBD2. With 10 bases clipped from V and 6 bases from J, the junction kept 10 bases outside the gene matches. The CDR3 extends over 14 amino acids. CDR3 in DNA: TGTGCCACAATCGGGAGGGCCAGGGCCGGGGAGCTGTTTTTT. Translated: CATIGRARAGELFF.

A few counts support this clone. The chain couples TRBV6-5 to TRBJ2-2, with a weak D call TRBD1 (5 bases). Trimming removed 2 bases at V and 5 bases at J, with 9 bases between. The CDR3 sequence is 14 residues long. Germline CDR1 reads MNHEY; CDR2 reads SVGAGI. CDR3 in DNA: TGTGCCAGCAGTTACGACAGTGGAACCGGGGAGCTGTTTTTT. This codes for CASSYDSGTGELFF.

The chain couples TRBV10-1 to TRBJ2-7; 8 nucleotides agree with TRBD1. The CDR3 covers 13 residues. V was clipped by 4 bases and J by 3 bases; unmatched bases: 2. CDR1 WNHNN and CDR2 SYGVQD come from the germline V gene (reference sequence). Written as DNA, the CDR3 is TGCGCCAGCAGTGCGGGACAGGACTACGAGCAGTACGTC. Translation: CASSAGQDYEQYV.

The CDR3 DNA sequence: TGCAGTGCCAAGACAGCTGTGGACACTGAAGCTTTCTTT. Protein product: CSAKTAVDTEAFF. The chain links TRBV20-1 to TRBJ1-1; D may be TRBD1 (5 bases). Trimming removed 6 bases at V and 3 bases at J, with 14 bases between. CDR1 DFQATT and CDR2 SNEGSKA come from the germline V gene (reference sequence). This CDR3 region has 13 residues.